This TCR beta chain emerged from a study of tumor-infiltrating lymphocytes in primary liver carcinoma. Study as a whole: Surgeons resected the patients' primary liver carcinomas. Study-level findings and limits: Tumors and blood were compared for top-250-clone fraction, and tumors had the significantly higher value (p = 0.039). Overlap between tumor regions exceeded overlap of tumor with adjacent tissue or blood.

CDR3 length: 16 amino acids. V was clipped by 1 base and J by 0 bases; unmatched bases: 2. CDR1 is SGHNT, CDR2 YENEEA, per germline. At least ten counts were recorded for this clonotype. Its antigen is undetermined. RNA was extracted from whole blood without cell sorting, alongside germline DNA. The authors made TCR beta cDNA from 500 ng total RNA with a constant-region primer. Modified slightly, ARM-PCR produced TCR beta libraries over three nested multiplex PCR rounds. TRBV1-TRBV30 forward and Cbeta reverse primers drove the first two approximately 10-cycle rounds. TCRdb independently ran MiXCR on the multiplex PCR reads; one entry per CDR3 protein. The sample yields a few hundred thousand distinct CDR3 sequences, about three fifths seen once.

The chain is built from TRBV11-3 and TRBJ2-1, with 8 bases identical to TRBD2. This sequence was found in a woman younger than 45 with primary liver carcinoma and hepatitis B virus infection. The material sequenced was peripheral blood. CDR3 DNA sequence: TGTGCCAGCAGCTTAGTGCTAGCGGGCTCCTACAATGAGCAGTTCTTC. Protein sequence: CASSLVLAGSYNEQFF. The full variable domain, rest sourced from reference TRBV11-3 and TRBJ2-1, is EAGVVQSPRYKIIEKKQPVAFWCNPISGHNTLYWYLQNLGQGPELLIRYENEEAVDDSQLPKDRFSAERLKGVDSTLKIQPAELGDSAVYLCASSLVLAGSYNEQFFGPGTRLTVL.